Here is one TCR beta chain with its context. As yet, its antigen is unknown. This sample also contains other DNA sequences that code for the same CDR3. The data originate from a study of shared clonotypes between healthy human individuals. Study information: Serving as donors were a couple of women and a few men, whose ages spanned 18 to 49. Study-wide findings and caveats: Clonotypes which were not shared had lower generation probabilities than clonotypes that all four donors shared.

The CDR3 runs 14 residues. Germline V CDR1 and CDR2: MGHRA, YSYEKL. With 4 bases clipped from V and 2 bases from J, the junction kept 4 bases outside the gene matches. Here immunoSEQ multiplex PCR was the method, and the copy in TCRdb shows in-frame clones only, minus some. The sample includes millions of clones, about 92% of them seen just once. The receptor's source is a man aged 18 to 30 in good health. Sequencing was carried out using naive CD4+ T cells sorted from blood. The subset denotes: CD45RA+ positively selected. V usage is TRBV4-1 and J usage is TRBJ2-7; 8 bases match TRBD1. This chain's CDR3 is CASSRGQGTYEQYF. The CDR3 DNA sequence: TGCGCCAGCAGCCGCGGACAGGGAACCTACGAGCAGTACTTC.